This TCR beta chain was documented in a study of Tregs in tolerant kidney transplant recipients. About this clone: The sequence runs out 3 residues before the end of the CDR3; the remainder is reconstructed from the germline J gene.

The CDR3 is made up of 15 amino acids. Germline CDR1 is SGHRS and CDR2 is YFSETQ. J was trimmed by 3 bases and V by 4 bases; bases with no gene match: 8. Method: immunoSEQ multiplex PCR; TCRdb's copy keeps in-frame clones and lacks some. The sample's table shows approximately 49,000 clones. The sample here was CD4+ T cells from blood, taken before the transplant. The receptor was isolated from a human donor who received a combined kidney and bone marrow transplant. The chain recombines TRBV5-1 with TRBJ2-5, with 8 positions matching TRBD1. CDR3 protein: CASSRSLTGEETQYF. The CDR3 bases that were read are TGCGCCAGCAGCCGAAGCCTGACAGGGGAAGAGACC.